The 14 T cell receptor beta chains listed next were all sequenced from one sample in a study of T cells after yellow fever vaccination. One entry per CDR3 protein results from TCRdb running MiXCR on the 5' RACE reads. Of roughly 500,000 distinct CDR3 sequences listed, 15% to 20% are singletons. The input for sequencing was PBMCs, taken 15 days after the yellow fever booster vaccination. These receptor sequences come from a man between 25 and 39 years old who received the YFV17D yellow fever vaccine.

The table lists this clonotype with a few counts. The CDR3 nucleotides are TGTGCCAGCTGTATTGGGGGGCACTCCTACGAGCAGTACTTC. It specifies CASCIGGHSYEQYF. The chain couples TRBV27 to TRBJ2-7; D assignment may be TRBD1 or TRBD2 (6 bases each). The CDR3 covers 14 residues. CDR1 and CDR2 (germline): MNHEY, SMNVEV (reference sequence). V was trimmed by 8 bases and J by 0 bases, leaving 14 bases between them.

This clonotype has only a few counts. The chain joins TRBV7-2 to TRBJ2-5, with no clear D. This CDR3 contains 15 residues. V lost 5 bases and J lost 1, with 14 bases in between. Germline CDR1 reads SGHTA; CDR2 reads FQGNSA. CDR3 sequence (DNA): TGTGCCAGCAGCACCTTTGTCGGGTTCCAAGAGACCCAGTACTTC. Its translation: CASSTFVGFQETQYF.

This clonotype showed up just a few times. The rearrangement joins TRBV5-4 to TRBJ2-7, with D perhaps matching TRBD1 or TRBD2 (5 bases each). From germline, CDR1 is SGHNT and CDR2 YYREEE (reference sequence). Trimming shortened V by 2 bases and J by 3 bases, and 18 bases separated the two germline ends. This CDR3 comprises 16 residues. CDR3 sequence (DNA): TGTGCCAGCAGCTTTTTTTACCGGGACCTTAACTACGAGCAGTACTTC. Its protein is CASSFFYRDLNYEQYF.

The CDR3 DNA sequence: TGTGCCAGCAGCTTAAGTTCGGTGCCCTATGGCTACACCTTC. The encoded protein is CASSLSSVPYGYTF. V and J are TRBV7-9 and TRBJ1-2; D remains ambiguous. Germline CDR1 SEHNR, CDR2 FQNEAQ (reference sequence). Trimming took 2 bases from V and 4 from J, leaving 11 bases between them. The CDR3 is made up of 14 amino acids.

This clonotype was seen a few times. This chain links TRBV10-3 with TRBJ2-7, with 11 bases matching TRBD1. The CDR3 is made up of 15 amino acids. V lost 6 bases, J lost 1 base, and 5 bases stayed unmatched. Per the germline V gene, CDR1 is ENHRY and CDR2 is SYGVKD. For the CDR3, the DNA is TGTGCCATCAGATCTGGACAGGGGGCTTCCTACGAGCAGTACTTC. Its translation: CAIRSGQGASYEQYF.

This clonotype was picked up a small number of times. The CDR3 is CASSQDFETRGSDTQYF. The DNA of the CDR3 is TGCGCCAGCAGCCAAGATTTTGAGACTAGAGGTTCAGATACGCAGTATTTT. The J gene is TRBJ2-3, the V gene TRBV4-3; a weak D match, TRBD2 (6 bases). Germline CDR1 and CDR2: LGHNA and YSLEER. Trimming took 0 bases from V and 4 from J, leaving 17 bases between them. This CDR3 is built from 17 residues.

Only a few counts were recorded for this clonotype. CDR3 residues: CSGRDSGRAPVEQYF. As DNA, the CDR3 is TGCAGCGGAAGAGATAGCGGGAGGGCCCCAGTCGAGCAGTACTTC. This rearrangement joins TRBV29-1 to TRBJ2-7; 11 bases agree with TRBD2. The CDR3 length is 15 residues. Germline lookup yields CDR1 SQVTM and CDR2 ANQGSEA. V was clipped by 7 bases and J by 6 bases; unmatched bases: 14.

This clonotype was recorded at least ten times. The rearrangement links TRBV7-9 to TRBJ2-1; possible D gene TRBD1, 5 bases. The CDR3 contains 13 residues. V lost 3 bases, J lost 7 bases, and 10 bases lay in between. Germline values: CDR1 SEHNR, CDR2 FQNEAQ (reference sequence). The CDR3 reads CASSLQGRNEQFF. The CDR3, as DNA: TGTGCCAGCAGCTTGCAGGGTAGGAATGAGCAGTTCTTC.

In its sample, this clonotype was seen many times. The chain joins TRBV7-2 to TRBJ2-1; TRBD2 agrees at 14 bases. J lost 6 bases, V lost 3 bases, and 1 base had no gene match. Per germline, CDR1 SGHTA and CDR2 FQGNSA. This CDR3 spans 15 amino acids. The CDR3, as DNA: TGTGCCAGCAGCTTTGGACTAGCGGGAGGCAATGAGCAGTTCTTC. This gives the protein CASSFGLAGGNEQFF. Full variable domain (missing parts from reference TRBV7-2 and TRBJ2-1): GAGVSQSPSNKVTEKGKDVELRCDPISGHTALYWYRQSLGQGLEFLIYFQGNSAPDKSGLPSDRFSAERTGGSVSTLTIQRTQQEDSAVYLCASSFGLAGGNEQFFGPGTRLTVL.

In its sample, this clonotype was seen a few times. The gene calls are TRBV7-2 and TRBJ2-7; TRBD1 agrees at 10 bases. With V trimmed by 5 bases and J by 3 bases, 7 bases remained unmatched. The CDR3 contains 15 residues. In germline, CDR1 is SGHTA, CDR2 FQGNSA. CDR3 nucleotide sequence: TGTGCCAGCAGCATGACAGGGGGCGGTGTCTACGAGCAGTACTTC. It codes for CASSMTGGGVYEQYF. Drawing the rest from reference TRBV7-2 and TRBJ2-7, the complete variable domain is GAGVSQSPSNKVTEKGKDVELRCDPISGHTALYWYRQSLGQGLEFLIYFQGNSAPDKSGLPSDRFSAERTGGSVSTLTIQRTQQEDSAVYLCASSMTGGGVYEQYFGPGTRLTVT.

CDR3 amino acids: CASSPQAFLVNTEAFF. The CDR3 DNA reads TGTGCCAGCAGTCCACAGGCGTTTCTGGTGAACACTGAAGCTTTCTTT. The chain carries TRBV12-3 or TRBV12-4 and TRBJ1-1, with D possibly TRBD1 on 5 matching bases. The CDR3 runs 16 residues. Trimming took 5 bases from V and 0 from J, leaving 16 bases between them.

The CDR3 protein is CSAPKAGAYEQYF. The CDR3 DNA sequence: TGCAGTGCGCCGAAGGCGGGAGCTTACGAGCAGTACTTC. The rearrangement joins TRBV20-1 to TRBJ2-7, with 7 bases matching TRBD2. V trimming: 6 bases; J trimming: 4 bases; junction bases outside the gene matches: 9. Germline V gene sequence: CDR1 DFQATT, CDR2 SNEGSKA (reference sequence). The length of the CDR3 is 13 residues.

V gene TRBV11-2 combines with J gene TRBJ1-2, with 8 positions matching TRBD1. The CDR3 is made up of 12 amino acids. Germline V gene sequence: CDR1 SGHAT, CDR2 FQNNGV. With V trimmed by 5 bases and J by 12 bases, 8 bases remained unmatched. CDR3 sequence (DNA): TGTGCCAGCAGCCCGTGGACAGGGATTGACACCTTC. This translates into CASSPWTGIDTF. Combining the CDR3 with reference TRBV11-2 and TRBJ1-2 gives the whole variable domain EAGVAQSPRYKIIEKRQSVAFWCNPISGHATLYWYQQILGQGPKLLIQFQNNGVVDDSQLPKDRFSAERLKGVDSTLKIQPAKLEDSAVYLCASSPWTGIDTFGSGTRLTVV.

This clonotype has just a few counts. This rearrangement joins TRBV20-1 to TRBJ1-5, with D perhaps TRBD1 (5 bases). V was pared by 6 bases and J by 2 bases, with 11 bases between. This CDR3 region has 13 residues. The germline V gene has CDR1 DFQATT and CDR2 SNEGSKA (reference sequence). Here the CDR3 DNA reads TGCAGTGCAACTCAGGGTGGCAATCAGCCCCAGCATTTT. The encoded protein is CSATQGGNQPQHF.